One T cell receptor beta chain is described in this entry. Its specificity is unknown. The data are from a study of CD8+CD57+ T cells in acquired aplastic anemia. Looking at the study overall: DNA from sorted CD4+ and CD8+ cells averaged roughly 3.4 ug. Overall study findings and caveats: Patients were compared with controls for CD8+ Simpson's diversity, and no significant difference emerged.

The template for TCR beta VDJ and CDR3 sequence profiling was genomic DNA. TCRdb re-derived calls from the reads in MiXCR, one entry per CDR3 protein. The repertoire includes about 120,000 distinct CDR3 sequences, 45% to 60% of them detected once, and 25% to 35% sits in the top ten. The CDR3 sequence is 14 residues long. Germline loops: CDR1 SGHRS, CDR2 YFSETQ. V was clipped by 4 bases and J by 6 bases, with 17 bases between them. Sequencing was done on patients that had shown CD8+CD57+ cell expansion by flow cytometry. Severe acquired aplastic anemia was diagnosed in all patients. At blood sampling, none of the patients had yet received therapy.

The chain links TRBV5-1 to TRBJ2-7; TRBD1 might be the D (5 bases). This clonotype was obtained from a human donor with aplastic anemia. Source material: sorted CD4+, CD8+, or CD8+CD57+ T cells (not recorded which) from PBMCs. CDR3 loop: CASSPGHGGSEQYF. As DNA, the CDR3 is TGCGCCAGCAGCCCCGGACACGGCGGATCCGAGCAGTACTTC.